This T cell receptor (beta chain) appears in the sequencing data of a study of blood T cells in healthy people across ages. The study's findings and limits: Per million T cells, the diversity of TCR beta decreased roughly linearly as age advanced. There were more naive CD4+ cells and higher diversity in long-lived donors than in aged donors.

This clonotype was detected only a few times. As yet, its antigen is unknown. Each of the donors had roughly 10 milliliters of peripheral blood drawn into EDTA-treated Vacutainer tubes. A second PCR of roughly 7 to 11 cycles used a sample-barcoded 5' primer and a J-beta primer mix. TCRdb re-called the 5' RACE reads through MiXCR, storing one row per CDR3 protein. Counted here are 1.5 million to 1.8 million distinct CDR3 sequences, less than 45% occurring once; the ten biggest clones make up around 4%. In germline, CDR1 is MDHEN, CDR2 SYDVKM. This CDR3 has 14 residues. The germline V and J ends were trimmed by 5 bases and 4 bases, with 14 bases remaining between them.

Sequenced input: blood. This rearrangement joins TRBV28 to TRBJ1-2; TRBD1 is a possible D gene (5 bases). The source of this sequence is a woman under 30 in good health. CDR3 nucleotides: TGTGCCAGCAGTCACCAAGGGACGGCCTATGGCTACACCTTC. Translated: CASSHQGTAYGYTF.